The 14 T cell receptor beta chains below come from one sample, sequenced in a study of cytomegalovirus exposure and HLA in healthy donors. PCR involved 60 Vbeta and 13 Jbeta primers. The repertoire was sequenced with immunoSEQ multiplex PCR; TCRdb's copy has only in-frame clones and lacks some. The table lists about 140,000 clones, 80% of them singletons, with 4.5% to 6% in the top ten. Sequencing input: PBMCs. These receptors were obtained from a male donor in good health and CMV-seronegative.

The chain couples TRBV7-6 to TRBJ1-2, with D hard to call. This CDR3 has 15 amino acids. Trimming took 8 bases from V and 6 from J, leaving 22 bases between them. Germline values: CDR1 SGHVS, CDR2 FNYEAQ. The CDR3 DNA sequence: TGTGCCAGCTCTCGAGAAGGGAGCGGGAGAGATGGCTACACCTTC. This gives the protein CASSREGSGRDGYTF.

The chain joins TRBV7-2 to TRBJ1-5, with D perhaps matching TRBD1 (5 bases). Germline assignment: CDR1 SGHTA and CDR2 FQGNSA. This CDR3 comprises 15 residues. V was cut by 5 bases and J by 4 bases, with 15 bases left in between. CDR3 sequence reads: CASSLEGVSNQPQHF. CDR3 DNA: TGTGCCAGCAGCCTCGAAGGGGTTAGTAATCAGCCCCAGCATTTT.

The CDR3 coding sequence is TGTGCCAGTAGTATTACAGGGGGCGCAAATGAAGCTTTCTTT. Translation gives CASSITGGANEAFF. The chain has TRBV19 and TRBJ1-1; 9 bases match TRBD1. Trimming cost V 3 bases and J 7 bases; bases outside gene matches: 6. This CDR3 spans 14 amino acids. Germline V gene lookup returns CDR1 LNHDA and CDR2 SQIVND (reference sequence).

V gene TRBV21-1 combines with J gene TRBJ1-1. TRBV21-1 corresponds to a pseudogene. The CDR3 runs to 19 residues. CDR3 in DNA: TGTGCCAGCAGCAAAATGTATACCCGGGAGTCGGGTAGGAACACTGAAGCTTTCTTT. Residues: CASSKMYTRESGRNTEAFF.

This rearrangement joins TRBV4-3 to TRBJ2-7; TRBD1 matches 8 bases. Germline CDR1 LGHNA, CDR2 YSLEER. With V trimmed by 0 bases and J by 3 bases, 4 bases remained unmatched. The CDR3 contains 15 residues. CDR3 protein: CASSQDPGGFYEQYF. CDR3 coding DNA: TGCGCCAGCAGCCAAGACCCAGGGGGCTTCTACGAGCAGTACTTC.

The chain is built from TRBV18 and TRBJ2-2, with D perhaps TRBD1 (5 bases). The germline V gene encodes CDR1 KGHSH and CDR2 LQKENI. V lost 3 bases and J lost 4, with 6 bases in between. The CDR3 runs to 13 residues. CDR3 sequence: CASSPTATGELFF. As DNA, the CDR3 is TGTGCCAGCTCACCGACAGCCACCGGGGAGCTGTTTTTT.

This clone appeared a single time. This sequence joins TRBV11-2 and TRBJ2-7, with D hard to call. Trimming shortened V by 5 bases and J by 3 bases, and 14 bases separated the two germline ends. The CDR3 sequence is 14 residues long. CDR1 is SGHAT and CDR2 is FQNNGV in the germline V gene. The CDR3 here is CASSPIPPNYEQYF. Written as DNA, the CDR3 is TGTGCCAGCAGCCCCATCCCCCCCAACTACGAGCAGTACTTC.

This clone was seen once. The rearrangement joins TRBV30 to TRBJ1-6; possible D gene TRBD1, 5 bases. Germline V lookup: CDR1 GTSNPN, CDR2 SVGIG (reference sequence). This CDR3 has 13 residues. Trimming pared 2 bases from V and 7 bases from J, leaving 9 bases between. CDR3 residues: CAWSSGGNSPLHF. The CDR3 DNA reads TGTGCCTGGAGTTCGGGGGGGAATTCACCCCTCCACTTT.

This clone was seen only a few times. The chain combines TRBV5-6 with TRBJ2-2, with D uncertain. There are 14 residues in the CDR3. The V gene's germline CDR1 is SGHDT and CDR2 YYEEEE. The germline V and J ends were trimmed by 5 bases and 5 bases, with 13 bases remaining between them. The CDR3 region is CASSPRPSTGELFF. The CDR3 region has the DNA TGTGCCAGCAGTCCGCGGCCGTCTACCGGGGAGCTGTTTTTT.

This clone has a handful of counts. The chain uses TRBV4-3 and TRBJ2-1; 8 positions agree with TRBD1. Germline CDR1 reads LGHNA; CDR2 reads YSLEER. The J segment lost 2 bases and the V segment lost 1 base, leaving 10 bases of the junction unmatched. This CDR3 comprises 18 residues. The DNA of the CDR3 is TGCGCCAGCAGCCAAGCCCCCCGTGGACAGGGTACCTACAATGAGCAGTTCTTC. It codes for CASSQAPRGQGTYNEQFF.

The rearrangement links TRBV7-6 to TRBJ2-7; TRBD2 agrees at 10 bases. The CDR3 length is 15 residues. With V trimmed by 5 bases and J by 3 bases, 7 bases remained unmatched. Germline lookup yields CDR1 SGHVS and CDR2 FNYEAQ. The CDR3 sequence: CASSRSSGGYYEQYF. CDR3 in DNA: TGTGCCAGCAGCCGATCTAGCGGGGGATACTACGAGCAGTACTTC. The full variable domain, completed using reference TRBV7-6 and TRBJ2-7, is GAGVSQSPRYKVTKRGQDVALRCDPISGHVSLYWYRQALGQGPEFLTYFNYEAQQDKSGLPNDRFSAERPEGSISTLTIQRTEQRDSAMYRCASSRSSGGYYEQYFGPGTRLTVT.

The rearrangement links TRBV4-3 to TRBJ2-2; D is uncertain. The CDR3 has 16 amino acids. Germline V lookup: CDR1 LGHNA, CDR2 YSLEER. Trimming took off 0 bases at V and 0 bases at J, with 8 bases between the two ends. The CDR3 region is CASSQDHGSNTGELFF. The CDR3 DNA sequence: TGCGCCAGCAGCCAAGACCACGGGTCGAACACCGGGGAGCTGTTTTTT.

The chain employs TRBV7-6 and TRBJ2-7; D remains unclear. The germline V gene has CDR1 SGHVS and CDR2 FNYEAQ. The CDR3 runs to 15 residues. V was clipped by 5 bases and J by 0 bases, with 14 bases between them. This chain's CDR3 is CASSLKQSGSYEQYF. Written as DNA, the CDR3 is TGTGCCAGCAGCCTCAAGCAGTCAGGCTCCTACGAGCAGTACTTC.

The sample holds a few counts of this clone. The same CDR3 is also encoded by other DNA sequences in this sample. The chain recombines TRBV7-6 with TRBJ1-1; the D is unclear. CDR3 size: 15 residues. Trimming removed 1 base at V and 1 base at J, with 10 bases between. Germline-derived CDR1 and CDR2 are SGHVS and FNYEAQ. CDR3 bases: TGTGCCAGCAGCTTAGGCCTCGGAGGGAACACTGAAGCTTTCTTT. Translation gives CASSLGLGGNTEAFF.